Listed here are 27 T cell receptor beta chains from one sample, sequenced in a study of early T cells in non-severe SARS-CoV-2 infection. TCRdb itself ran the 5' RACE reads through MiXCR, one entry per CDR3 protein. This sample has about 48,000 distinct CDR3 sequences; about 10% occur once, and the top ten carry 7.5% to 9%. The source material was whole blood. The receptor source for this set is an adult who was a healthcare worker with PCR-confirmed SARS-CoV-2 infection or an uninfected control (not recorded which).

This clonotype was detected a few times. This chain joins TRBV18 and TRBJ2-1, with a weak D call TRBD2 (5 bases). This CDR3 has 16 amino acids. V was pared by 3 bases and J by 5 bases, with 17 bases between. Germline CDR1 is KGHSH and CDR2 is LQKENI. In DNA form, the CDR3 reads TGTGCCAGCTCACCCCCCGGGCAGCGGATGAACAATGAGCAGTTCTTC. Amino acids: CASSPPGQRMNNEQFF.

This clonotype turned up a few times. This rearrangement joins TRBV9 to TRBJ1-2, with D possibly being TRBD1 (5 bases). The CDR3 length is 16 residues. Germline V gene lookup returns CDR1 SGDLS and CDR2 YYNGEE. Trimming took off 3 bases at V and 6 bases at J, with 21 bases between the two ends. The CDR3 coding sequence is TGTGCCAGCAGCGCCATACAAGGGGCGCGGGATCATGGCTACACCTTC. Its translation is CASSAIQGARDHGYTF.

This clonotype showed up many times. The J gene is TRBJ2-1, the V gene TRBV7-2, with a tentative D call TRBD1 (5 bases). The CDR3 spans 14 residues. CDR1 and CDR2 from the germline V gene are SGHTA and FQGNSA. V lost 0 bases to trimming and J lost 4 bases, with 7 bases between them. Here the CDR3 reads CASSLAGRYNEQFF. The CDR3 DNA is TGTGCCAGCAGCTTAGCGGGGCGATACAATGAGCAGTTCTTC.

At least ten counts were recorded for this clonotype. The chain couples TRBV5-1 to TRBJ2-5; D gene unclear. The V end lost 6 bases, the J end lost 1 base, and 10 bases lay between the germline ends. The CDR3 runs to 13 residues. CDR1 and CDR2 (germline): SGHRS, YFSETQ. DNA of the CDR3: TGCGCCAGCAACGCCTTGGGCCAAGAGACCCAGTACTTC. It is translated as CASNALGQETQYF.

This clonotype was observed a few times. This chain uses TRBV7-9 with TRBJ1-6; 7 nucleotides match TRBD1. CDR1 and CDR2 from the germline V gene are SEHNR and FQNEAQ (reference sequence). V trimming: 4 bases; J trimming: 6 bases; junction bases outside the gene matches: 9. This CDR3 has 16 residues. CDR3 DNA sequence: TGTGCCAGCAGCTCACAGGGAGCAGGGGGTAATTCACCCCTCCACTTT. Its translation is CASSSQGAGGNSPLHF.

This clonotype was counted at least ten times. The V call is TRBV9, the J call TRBJ1-1; possible D gene TRBD1, 5 bases. Germline CDR1 reads SGDLS; CDR2 reads YYNGEE. The V and J ends lost 3 bases and 6 bases respectively, with 6 bases between them. CDR3 length equals 11 residues. The CDR3 region has the DNA TGTGCCAGCAGCGCAGGGTCTGAAGCTTTCTTT. Protein sequence: CASSAGSEAFF.

This clonotype turned up a few times. This chain uses TRBV27 with TRBJ1-1; possibly TRBD1 for D (5 bases). The CDR3 runs to 16 residues. Germline assignment: CDR1 MNHEY and CDR2 SMNVEV (reference sequence). The V gene lost 4 bases and the J gene lost 2 bases, with 17 bases spanning the gap. The CDR3 is CASSWDLNRVNTEAFF. CDR3 DNA: TGTGCCAGCAGTTGGGACCTTAATCGCGTCAACACTGAAGCTTTCTTT.

This clonotype was counted a few times. This sequence joins TRBV29-1 and TRBJ2-6; D unresolved. Germline assignment: CDR1 SQVTM and CDR2 ANQGSEA. The CDR3 covers 14 residues. Trimming removed 5 bases at V and 0 bases at J, with 8 bases between. This CDR3 is CSVLGASGANVLTF. The DNA of the CDR3 is TGCAGCGTTTTGGGTGCCTCTGGGGCCAACGTCCTGACTTTC.

This clonotype showed up just a few times. The J gene is TRBJ2-7, the V gene TRBV7-8, with D perhaps matching TRBD2 (5 bases). CDR1 is SGHVS, CDR2 FQNEAQ, per germline. V lost 5 bases and J 0 bases, leaving 17 bases between the germline ends. CDR3 length: 16 residues. CDR3 residues: CASSPRGSASSYEQYF. CDR3 sequence (DNA): TGTGCCAGCAGCCCCCGGGGATCAGCAAGCTCCTACGAGCAGTACTTC.

This clonotype occurred many times. The rearrangement links TRBV4-2 to TRBJ2-2; 7 bases are shared with TRBD1. V shed 9 bases and J 2 bases; nucleotides not matched to a gene: 3. The CDR3 has 13 amino acids. Germline V gives CDR1 LGHNA, CDR2 YNFKEQ. The CDR3: CASRDSNTGELFF. The CDR3 DNA reads as TGTGCCAGTCGGGACAGTAACACCGGGGAGCTGTTTTTT.

The V and J genes are TRBV20-1 and TRBJ2-7, with TRBD1 matching 9 bases. CDR3 size: 14 residues. Losses at the gene ends were 6 bases for V and 1 base for J; bases not matched to a gene: 7. Germline V gene lookup returns CDR1 DFQATT and CDR2 SNEGSKA (reference sequence). The CDR3 region is CSAPSGTGSYEQYF. As DNA, the CDR3 is TGCAGTGCCCCATCCGGGACAGGGTCCTACGAGCAGTACTTC.

This clonotype has ten or more counts. V is TRBV29-1 and J is TRBJ1-5, with D unresolved. The V and J ends lost 6 bases and 8 bases respectively, with 17 bases between them. Looked up from germline, CDR1 is SQVTM and CDR2 is ANQGSEA. The CDR3 length is 13 residues. The CDR3: CSVREADGKPQHF. As DNA, the CDR3 is TGCAGCGTCAGAGAGGCCGATGGGAAGCCCCAGCATTTT.

Comment on this clonotype: The missing conserved phenylalanine or tryptophan at the end of this CDR3 makes a read error likely. The rearrangement joins TRBV9 to TRBJ1-1; D remains unclear. The CDR3 runs to 15 residues. V shed 0 bases and J shed 1 base, with 10 bases lying between them. CDR1 and CDR2 (germline): SGDLS, YYNGEE. CDR3 DNA sequence: TGTGCCAGCAGCGTAGAGACCCACCCGAACACTGAAGCTTTCTCT. Protein sequence: CASSVETHPNTEAFS.

The rearrangement uses TRBV28 and TRBJ1-5; tentatively, D is TRBD1 (6 bases). V was cut by 4 bases and J by 2 bases, with 9 bases left in between. Germline loops: CDR1 MDHEN, CDR2 SYDVKM. This CDR3 has 14 residues. CDR3 sequence: CASSSGVGNQPQHF. The CDR3 nucleotides are TGTGCCAGCAGTTCAGGGGTCGGCAATCAGCCCCAGCATTTT.

The chain recombines TRBV27 with TRBJ2-3, with 8 bases aligning to TRBD1. Trimming removed 5 bases from V and 3 bases from J; junction bases left unmatched: 16. Germline CDR1 MNHEY, CDR2 SMNVEV (reference sequence). The length of the CDR3 is 18 residues. The DNA of the CDR3 is TGTGCCAGCAGTCTTGCCCCTGGACAGGGCCTAAGGACAGATACGCAGTATTTT. Protein product: CASSLAPGQGLRTDTQYF.

This clonotype has a count of ten or more. The genes are TRBV27 and TRBJ2-7, with TRBD1 matching over 8 bases. The CDR3 is made up of 16 amino acids. Trimming took 5 bases from V and 1 from J; bases not matched to a gene: 10. The germline V gene has CDR1 MNHEY and CDR2 SMNVEV (reference sequence). The CDR3 is CASSTGDRGLSYEQYF. DNA of the CDR3: TGTGCCAGCAGTACCGGAGACAGGGGTTTATCCTACGAGCAGTACTTC.

This clonotype was seen many times. The rearrangement joins TRBV6-2 or TRBV6-3 to TRBJ2-1; tentatively, D is TRBD1 (6 bases). Germline loops: CDR1 MNHEY, CDR2 SVGEGT. The V end lost 7 bases, the J end lost 4 bases, and 17 bases lay between the germline ends. The CDR3 contains 15 residues. The CDR3 reads CASILGASLYNEQFF. DNA for the CDR3: TGTGCCAGCATCTTGGGGGCTTCGTTATACAATGAGCAGTTCTTC.

This clonotype was seen only a few times. The gene calls are TRBV6-1 and TRBJ2-7, with D unclear. The V gene's germline CDR1 is MNHNS and CDR2 SASEGT. This CDR3 contains 14 residues. V dropped 0 bases and J dropped 2 bases, with 8 bases sitting between them. CDR3 region: CASSEAPQTYEQYF. The CDR3 coding sequence is TGTGCCAGCAGTGAAGCGCCCCAAACCTACGAGCAGTACTTC.

This clonotype was detected many times. The chain couples TRBV29-1 to TRBJ2-7; 8 bases match TRBD1. CDR3 length: 10 residues. From germline, CDR1 is SQVTM and CDR2 ANQGSEA. V lost 7 bases, J lost 6 bases, and 2 bases stayed unmatched. CDR3: CSARGPEQYF. The CDR3 DNA reads TGCAGCGCCAGGGGGCCCGAGCAGTACTTC.

This clonotype was found a few times. The chain carries TRBV6-5 and TRBJ2-7; TRBD2 agrees at 11 bases. CDR3 size: 14 residues. Germline values: CDR1 MNHEY, CDR2 SVGAGI. V lost 2 bases and J lost 7; bases outside the gene matches: 4. The CDR3 is CASSYGGLADEQYF. DNA of the CDR3: TGTGCCAGCAGTTACGGGGGACTAGCGGATGAGCAGTACTTC.

This clonotype was counted only a few times. The chain employs TRBV10-2 and TRBJ2-7; possibly TRBD1 or TRBD2 for D (5 bases each). V was clipped by 6 bases and J by 6 bases, with 6 bases between them. Germline loops: CDR1 WSHSY, CDR2 SAAADI. The length of the CDR3 is 10 residues. The CDR3 DNA is TGCGCCAGCAGCGGGACCGAGCAGTACTTC. Its protein product is CASSGTEQYF.

This clonotype was found many times. The chain joins TRBV6-2 or TRBV6-3 to TRBJ2-1, with D uncertain. The CDR3 is 10 amino acids. V gave up 8 bases and J gave up 5 bases, with 4 bases separating them. CDR1 and CDR2 from the germline V gene are MNHEY and SVGEGT. The CDR3 nucleotides read TGTGCCAGCGGGAACAATGAGCAGTTCTTC. Encoded protein: CASGNNEQFF.

This chain joins TRBV20-1 and TRBJ2-1; 7 bases map to TRBD2. The CDR3 extends over 14 amino acids. The germline V gene encodes CDR1 DFQATT and CDR2 SNEGSKA (reference sequence). The V gene end was trimmed by 2 bases and the J gene end by 4 bases; junction bases not matched to a gene: 5. CDR3 residues: CSARSAGAYNEQFF. The CDR3 nucleotides read TGCAGTGCTAGATCGGCGGGAGCTTACAATGAGCAGTTCTTC.

This clonotype appeared many times. V gene TRBV10-2 combines with J gene TRBJ2-7; no firm D call. Per the germline V gene, CDR1 is WSHSY and CDR2 is SAAADI. Trimming took 10 bases from V and 0 from J, leaving 16 bases between them. The CDR3 has 14 amino acids. CDR3 sequence: CATAPPRSSYEQYF. DNA of the CDR3: TGCGCCACAGCTCCCCCCAGGAGCTCCTACGAGCAGTACTTC.

This clonotype came up many times. The rearrangement joins TRBV9 to TRBJ2-2; TRBD1 might be the D (5 bases). With 1 base removed from V and 3 bases from J, the gap between germline ends came to 10 bases. The CDR3 covers 15 residues. Germline CDR1 SGDLS, CDR2 YYNGEE. This CDR3 reads CASSVTGHDTGELFF. The CDR3 DNA is TGTGCCAGCAGCGTAACCGGACACGACACCGGGGAGCTGTTTTTT.

This clonotype was counted between two and nine times. The rearrangement uses TRBV29-1 and TRBJ2-7; D remains ambiguous. CDR3 length: 12 amino acids. Germline V gene lookup returns CDR1 SQVTM and CDR2 ANQGSEA. Between the trimmed V and J ends, which lost 4 bases and 0 bases, there was a span of 7 bases. The CDR3 DNA reads TGCAGCGTTGTACAGACCTCCTACGAGCAGTACTTC. Amino acid sequence: CSVVQTSYEQYF.

The chain has TRBV20-1 and TRBJ2-7; the match to TRBD2 covers 7 bases. This CDR3 is 14 amino acids long. The V segment lost 1 base and the J segment 4 bases; nucleotides outside the gene matches: 7. Germline V gene data show CDR1 as DFQATT and CDR2 as SNEGSKA (reference sequence). CDR3 DNA sequence: TGCAGTGCTAGAGGCGAGACTAGCTGGTACGAGCAGTACTTC. Translation gives CSARGETSWYEQYF.